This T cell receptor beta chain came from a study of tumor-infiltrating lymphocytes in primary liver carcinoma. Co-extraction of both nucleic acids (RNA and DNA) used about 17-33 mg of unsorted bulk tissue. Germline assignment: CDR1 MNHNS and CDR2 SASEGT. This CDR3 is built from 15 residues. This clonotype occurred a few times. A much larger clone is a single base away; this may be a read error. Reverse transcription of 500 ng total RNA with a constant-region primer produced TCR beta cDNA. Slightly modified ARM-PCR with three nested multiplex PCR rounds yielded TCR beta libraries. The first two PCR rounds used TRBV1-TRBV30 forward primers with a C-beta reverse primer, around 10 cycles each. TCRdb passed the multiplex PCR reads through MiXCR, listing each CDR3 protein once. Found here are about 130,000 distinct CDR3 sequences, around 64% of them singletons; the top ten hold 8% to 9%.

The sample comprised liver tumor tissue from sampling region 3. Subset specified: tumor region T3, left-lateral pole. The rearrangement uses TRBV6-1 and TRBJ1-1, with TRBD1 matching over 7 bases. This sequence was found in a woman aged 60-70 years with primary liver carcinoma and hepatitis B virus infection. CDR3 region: CASSEADRVSTGAFF. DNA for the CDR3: TGTGCCAGCAGTGAAGCTGACAGGGTGAGCACTGGAGCTTTCTTT.